A selection of T cell receptor beta chains follows, all from one sample in a study of cytomegalovirus exposure and HLA in healthy donors. Data came from immunoSEQ multiplex PCR; TCRdb stores just in-frame clones and leaves some out. The sample has roughly 100,000 clones; approximately 80% are singletons. Sequencing used PBMCs. The receptors come from a male donor in good health and CMV-seropositive. Each CDR3 is given with its conserved first and last residue. The D gene is left open where the match is weak. The size of a clone is reported for some rows only, either as once, few or many, or as a class for expanded clones.

D gene | J gene | CDR3 length | clone size | V gene | CDR3 DNA | CDR3 protein
TRBD2 | TRBJ2-1 | 21 | - | TRBV9 | TGTGCCAGCAGCCCAAAGAGGTCTCTAGCGGGAGAGCGACGGCCGTACAATGAGCAGTTCTTC | CASSPKRSLAGERRPYNEQFF
- | TRBJ2-4 | 17 | - | TRBV4-3 | TGCGCCAGCAGCCAAGGCCGTTGGGGGGGCGGGCCGTTGGTTCAGTACTTC | CASSQGRWGGGPLVQYF
TRBD2 | TRBJ2-1 | 15 | - | TRBV9 | TGTGCCAGCACCGGGGGGGTAGCGGGAGACAATGAGCAGTTCTTC | CASTGGVAGDNEQFF
- | TRBJ2-5 | 14 | - | TRBV4-1 | TGCGCCAGCAGCCAAGCCAGGGTGGACGAGACCCAGTACTTC | CASSQARVDETQYF
TRBD2 | TRBJ2-3 | 13 | - | TRBV2 | TGTGCCAGCAGTGAAGCGCCGGTTAGCGGGAGGGCGTTT | CASSEAPVSGRAF
- | TRBJ1-3 | 14 | - | TRBV30 | TGTGCCTGGAGTCCAAACAGGGCTGGAAACACCATATATTTT | CAWSPNRAGNTIYF
- | TRBJ2-1 | 12 | - | TRBV10-3 | TGTGCCATCAGTGAGGAGGACTATGAGCAGTTCTTC | CAISEEDYEQFF
TRBD1 | TRBJ1-2 | 14 | - | TRBV29-1 | TGTAGCGTCAGTAGTCAGGGGGCGCAGGCTGGCTACACCTTC | CSVSSQGAQAGYTF
- | TRBJ2-2 | 17 | few | TRBV7-3 | TGTGCCAGCAGCTTAAGGGTGCAGGGATCGAACACCGGGGAGCTGTTTTTT | CASSLRVQGSNTGELFF
TRBD1 | TRBJ1-4 | 14 | - | TRBV5-1 | TGCGCCAGCAGCGGCAGGGGGCTGGATGAAAAACTGTTTTTT | CASSGRGLDEKLFF
TRBD2 | TRBJ2-3 | 16 | - | TRBV9 | TGTGCCAGCAGCGGGGGACTAGCGGGAGGAATAGATACGCAGTATTTT | CASSGGLAGGIDTQYF
- | TRBJ1-1 | 14 | - | TRBV11-2 | TGTGCCAGCAGCTTGTCGGACAGGAACACTGAAGCTTTCTTT | CASSLSDRNTEAFF
- | TRBJ2-7 | 13 | - | TRBV4-3 | TGCGCCAGCAGCCACGCCGTCACAGAAGAGCAGTACTTC | CASSHAVTEEQYF
- | TRBJ1-6 | 16 | few | TRBV7-6 | TGTGCCAGCAGCTTAGACGGTAGCTCCTATAATTCACCCCTCCACTTT | CASSLDGSSYNSPLHF
- | TRBJ1-5 | 14 | - | TRBV6-1 | TGTGCCAGCAGCCTAGACTGGGGGGATCAGCCCCAGCATTTT | CASSLDWGDQPQHF
TRBD1 | TRBJ2-1 | 13 | - | TRBV18 | TGTGCCAGCTCAGGGGACAGGGGCAATGAGCAGTTCTTC | CASSGDRGNEQFF
- | TRBJ2-7 | 15 | - | TRBV7-2 | TGTGCCAGCAGCTTAGCAGGAGGACCCCTCTACGAGCAGTACTTC | CASSLAGGPLYEQYF
- | TRBJ2-7 | 12 | - | TRBV6-5 | TGTGCCAGCAGTTATGGAGGGAACGAGCAGTACTTC | CASSYGGNEQYF
TRBD2 | TRBJ2-1 | 13 | - | TRBV5-1 | TGCGCCAGCAGCTTTCGGACTAGCAATGAGCAGTTCTTC | CASSFRTSNEQFF
- | TRBJ2-2 | 13 | - | TRBV29-1 | TGCAGCGCTGGACACGGCATGGGCGGGGAGCTGTTTTTT | CSAGHGMGGELFF
TRBD1 | TRBJ2-7 | 15 | - | TRBV11-3 | TGTGCCAGCAGCTACAGGACAGGGGACTCCTACGAGCAGTACTTC | CASSYRTGDSYEQYF
- | TRBJ1-1 | 16 | - | TRBV21-1 | TGTGCCAGCAGCTACCGGGACAGGGAGAGGTACGCTGAAGCTTTCTTT | CASSYRDRERYAEAFF
TRBD2 | TRBJ2-1 | 13 | - | TRBV5-1 | TGCGCCAGCAGCTCCAGACTAGCAAATGAGCAGTTCTTC | CASSSRLANEQFF
TRBD2 | TRBJ2-2 | 16 | - | TRBV5-5 | TGTGCCAGCAGCTGGTCGACCAGCGGGAGAACCGGGGAGCTGTTTTTT | CASSWSTSGRTGELFF
- | TRBJ1-6 | 14 | few | TRBV18 | TGTGCCAGCTCCCGTGAGGGGGAGAATTCACCCCTCCACTTT | CASSREGENSPLHF
- | TRBJ2-7 | 11 | - | TRBV7-9 | TGTGCCAGCAGCCCCAGTGCCGAGCAGTACTTC | CASSPSAEQYF
- | TRBJ2-7 | 13 | - | TRBV15 | TGTGCCACCAGCAGAGATCTGAGCTACGAGCAGTACTTC | CATSRDLSYEQYF
TRBD2 | TRBJ2-1 | 17 | - | TRBV5-4 | TGTGCCAGCAGCTTGGATTCGGGGGGGGCGGAAGCGGGAAAGCAGTTCTTC | CASSLDSGGAEAGKQFF
TRBD2 | TRBJ2-1 | 18 | few | TRBV19 | TGTGCCAGTAGTATAGATCGGGGGGGACTAGCGGTCGGGAATGAGCAGTTCTTC | CASSIDRGGLAVGNEQFF
- | TRBJ2-1 | 13 | - | TRBV6-5 | TGTGCCAGCAGTTACTCGAGTTACAATGAGCAGTTCTTC | CASSYSSYNEQFF
- | TRBJ1-2 | 21 | - | TRBV4-2 | TGTGCCAGCAGCCAAGACACGGGGGGCAGTCAAAAAAGCTATGTTCTGAGAGGCTACACCTTC | CASSQDTGGSQKSYVLRGYTF
- | TRBJ2-7 | 11 | - | TRBV10-3 | TGTGCCATCCCCAACGGGGACGAGCAGTACTTC | CAIPNGDEQYF
- | TRBJ2-5 | 13 | - | TRBV6-1 | TGTGCCAGCAGGAGACAGAATCAAGAGACCCAGTACTTC | CASRRQNQETQYF
TRBD1 | TRBJ2-6 | 16 | - | TRBV4-1 | TGCGCCAGCAGCCGCCAGACAGGGTCTGGGGCCAACGGCCTGACTTTC | CASSRQTGSGANGLTF
- | TRBJ1-3 | 15 | - | TRBV2 | TGTGCCAGCAGTGGACAGGCGCTCTCTGGAAACACCATATATTTT | CASSGQALSGNTIYF
TRBD1 | TRBJ2-1 | 16 | - | TRBV27 | TGTGCCAGCAGTTTGACCGGGACAGGTGTGGGATATGAGCAGTTCTTC | CASSLTGTGVGYEQFF
- | TRBJ1-1 | 16 | - | TRBV28 | TGTGCCAGCACCCTAGGGGAAGGGGGTCATCGCACTGAAGCTTTCTTT | CASTLGEGGHRTEAFF
TRBD1 | TRBJ2-3 | 17 | - | TRBV7-2 | TGTGCCAGCAGCTTAGTTGGGACAGGGCGCGGAACAGATACGCAGTATTTT | CASSLVGTGRGTDTQYF
TRBD1 | TRBJ2-5 | 15 | once | TRBV11-3 | TGTGCCAGCAGCCCGTCGGGACAGGGGGGTGAGACCCAGTACTTC | CASSPSGQGGETQYF
- | TRBJ1-4 | 11 | - | TRBV28 | TGTGCCAGTCACGGTATAGAAAAACTGTTTTTT | CASHGIEKLFF
TRBD2 | TRBJ2-7 | 14 | - | TRBV2 | TGTGCCAGCAGTTCTAGCGGGAGCTCCTACGAGCAGTACTTC | CASSSSGSSYEQYF
TRBD2 | TRBJ2-7 | 16 | few | TRBV15 | TGTGCCACCAGCACAGGGACTAGCGGAGGTCCCTACGAGCAGTACTTC | CATSTGTSGGPYEQYF
TRBD1 | TRBJ1-2 | 14 | - | TRBV2 | TGTGCCAGCAGTTTGGGACAGCTAAACTATGGCTACACCTTC | CASSLGQLNYGYTF
- | TRBJ2-7 | 10 | - | TRBV6-1 | TGTGCCAGCAGTGAAGCGCGAATACGATTC | CASSEARIRF
TRBD2 | TRBJ2-5 | 18 | - | TRBV28 | TGTGCCAGCAGTCCCCGACTAGCGGGAGGGCCGGTTCAAGAGACCCAGTACTTC | CASSPRLAGGPVQETQYF
- | TRBJ2-1 | 15 | - | TRBV29-1 | TGCAGCGTTCCGACAGGACTTAGCTCCTACAATGAGCAGTTCTTC | CSVPTGLSSYNEQFF
TRBD1 | TRBJ2-7 | 14 | - | TRBV19 | TGTGCCAGTAGTCAACAGGGGGCGCGGTACGAGCAGTACTTC | CASSQQGARYEQYF
TRBD2 | TRBJ2-2 | 16 | few | TRBV6-5 | TGTGCCAGCAGTTACATACTAGCGGGAGGTACCGGGGAGCTGTTTTTT | CASSYILAGGTGELFF
- | TRBJ1-5 | 17 | - | TRBV19 | TGTGCCAGTAGTATAGGCTGGACAGTTCAAGGCAATCAGCCCCAGCATTTT | CASSIGWTVQGNQPQHF